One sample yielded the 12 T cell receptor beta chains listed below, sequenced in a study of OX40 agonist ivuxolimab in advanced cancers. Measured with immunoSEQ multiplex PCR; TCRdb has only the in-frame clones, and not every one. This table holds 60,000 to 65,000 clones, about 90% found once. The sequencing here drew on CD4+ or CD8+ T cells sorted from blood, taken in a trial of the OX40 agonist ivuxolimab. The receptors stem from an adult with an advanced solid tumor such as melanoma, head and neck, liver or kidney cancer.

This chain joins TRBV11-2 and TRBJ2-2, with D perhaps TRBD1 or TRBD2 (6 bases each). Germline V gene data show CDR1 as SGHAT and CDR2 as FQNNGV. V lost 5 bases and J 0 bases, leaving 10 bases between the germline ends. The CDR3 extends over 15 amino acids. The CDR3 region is CASSRGTSNTGELFF. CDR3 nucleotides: TGTGCCAGCAGCCGCGGGACATCGAACACCGGGGAGCTGTTTTTT.

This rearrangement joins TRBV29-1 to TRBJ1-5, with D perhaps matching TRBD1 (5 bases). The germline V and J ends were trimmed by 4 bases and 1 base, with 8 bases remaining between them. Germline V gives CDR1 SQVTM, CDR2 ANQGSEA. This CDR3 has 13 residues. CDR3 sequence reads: CSVAWDSNQPQHF. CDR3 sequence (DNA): TGCAGCGTTGCGTGGGACAGCAATCAGCCCCAGCATTTT.

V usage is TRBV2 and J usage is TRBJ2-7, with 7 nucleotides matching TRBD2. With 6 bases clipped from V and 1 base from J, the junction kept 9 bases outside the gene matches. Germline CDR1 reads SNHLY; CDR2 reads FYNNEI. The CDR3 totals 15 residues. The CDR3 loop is CASRAGTIWSYEQYF. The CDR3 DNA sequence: TGTGCCAGCAGGGCCGGGACTATTTGGTCCTACGAGCAGTACTTC.

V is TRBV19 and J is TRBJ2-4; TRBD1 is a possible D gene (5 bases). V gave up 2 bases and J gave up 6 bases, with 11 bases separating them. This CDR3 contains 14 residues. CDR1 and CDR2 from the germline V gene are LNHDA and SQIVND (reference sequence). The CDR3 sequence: CASSISGPSNIQYF. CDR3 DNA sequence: TGTGCCAGTAGTATATCAGGGCCGTCAAACATTCAGTACTTC.

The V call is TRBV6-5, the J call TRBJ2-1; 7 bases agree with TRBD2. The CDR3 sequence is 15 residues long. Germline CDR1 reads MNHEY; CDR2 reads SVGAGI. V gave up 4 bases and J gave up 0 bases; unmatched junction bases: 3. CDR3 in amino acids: CASSSGTNSYNEQFF. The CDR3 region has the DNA TGTGCCAGCAGTTCCGGGACTAACTCCTACAATGAGCAGTTCTTC.

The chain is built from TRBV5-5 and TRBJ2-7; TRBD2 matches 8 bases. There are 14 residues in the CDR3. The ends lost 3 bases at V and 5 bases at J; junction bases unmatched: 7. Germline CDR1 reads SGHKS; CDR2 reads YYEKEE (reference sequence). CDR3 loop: CASSSGLGFDEQYF. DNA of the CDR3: TGTGCCAGCAGCTCGGGACTAGGTTTTGACGAGCAGTACTTC.

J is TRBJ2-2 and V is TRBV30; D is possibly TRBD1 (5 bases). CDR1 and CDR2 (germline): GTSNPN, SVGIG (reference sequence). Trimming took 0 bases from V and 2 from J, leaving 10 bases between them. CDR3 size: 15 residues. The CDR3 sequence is CAWSVLDSNTGELFF. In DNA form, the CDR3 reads TGTGCCTGGAGTGTACTCGACAGTAACACCGGGGAGCTGTTTTTT.

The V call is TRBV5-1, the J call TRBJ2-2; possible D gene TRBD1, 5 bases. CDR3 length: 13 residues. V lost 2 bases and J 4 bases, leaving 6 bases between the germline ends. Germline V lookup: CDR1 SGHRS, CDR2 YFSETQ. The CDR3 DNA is TGCGCCAGCAGCTTTGACAGCACCGGGGAGCTGTTTTTT. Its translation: CASSFDSTGELFF.

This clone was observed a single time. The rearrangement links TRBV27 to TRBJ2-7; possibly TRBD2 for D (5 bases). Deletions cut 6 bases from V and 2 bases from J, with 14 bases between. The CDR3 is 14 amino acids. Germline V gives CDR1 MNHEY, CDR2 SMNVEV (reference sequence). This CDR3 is CASSPSRGPYEQYF. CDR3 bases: TGTGCCAGCAGCCCCTCCAGAGGGCCCTACGAGCAGTACTTC.

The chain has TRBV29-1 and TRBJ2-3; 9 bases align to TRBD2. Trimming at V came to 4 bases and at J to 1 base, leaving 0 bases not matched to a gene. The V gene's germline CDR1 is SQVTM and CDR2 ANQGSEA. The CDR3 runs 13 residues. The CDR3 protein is CSVGGGGTDTQYF. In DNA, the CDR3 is TGCAGCGTTGGCGGGGGGGGCACAGATACGCAGTATTTT.

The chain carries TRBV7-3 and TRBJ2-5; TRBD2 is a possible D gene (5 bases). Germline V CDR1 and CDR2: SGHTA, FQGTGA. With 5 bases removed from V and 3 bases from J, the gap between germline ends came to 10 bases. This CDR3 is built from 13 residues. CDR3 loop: CASSPTSKETQYF. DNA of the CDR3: TGTGCCAGCAGCCCCACTAGTAAAGAGACCCAGTACTTC.

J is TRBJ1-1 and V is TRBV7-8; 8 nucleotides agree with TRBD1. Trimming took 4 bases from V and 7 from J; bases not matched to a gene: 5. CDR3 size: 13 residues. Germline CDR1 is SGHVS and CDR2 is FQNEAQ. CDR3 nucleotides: TGTGCCAGCAGCTGGGGGACAGGCCTTGAAGCTTTCTTT. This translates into CASSWGTGLEAFF.